The clone carrying this T cell receptor beta chain was counted at least ten times. What it binds is unknown. Each CDR3 protein is one row after TCRdb ran MiXCR on the multiplex PCR reads. The sample includes about 140,000 distinct CDR3 sequences, around a third of them seen just once. The data stem from a study of breast tumors, draining lymph nodes, adjacent tissues. Regarding the study as a whole: Luminal-like breast cancer showed significantly higher tumor–nontumor repertoire similarity than basal-like. Tumor TCR diversity was below lymph nodes but above nontumor tissue. Findings are consistent with lymph node origin and intratumoral expansion of most tumor T cells.

V lost 5 bases and J lost 5, with 12 bases in between. Germline V lookup: CDR1 MNHEY, CDR2 SVGAGI. The CDR3 length is 14 residues. Breast cancer patients provided tissue from their axillary draining lymph nodes. Sequences were obtained from axillary lymph node tissue. The clonotype originates from a female donor with breast cancer. Some clones in this sample may be carry-over from other donors' samples. The genes are TRBV6-5 and TRBJ2-2, with D possibly matching TRBD2 (6 bases). The CDR3 loop is CASSHGGRTGELFF. The CDR3 DNA reads as TGTGCCAGCAGTCACGGGGGAAGGACCGGGGAGCTGTTTTTT.